This T cell receptor (beta chain) came from a study of T cell repertoires in cytomegalovirus infection. The CDR3 runs 16 residues. V shed 4 bases and J shed 4 bases, with 19 bases lying between them. Germline lookup yields CDR1 SGHTA and CDR2 FQGTGA. Overall study results and limits: HLA-C-restricted CMV clonotypes gave the most frequent clonotype in two of eight donors.

This clonotype was observed a handful of times. Its antigen is as yet unknown. TCRdb reprocessed the reads with MiXCR, giving one entry per CDR3 protein. The sample records under 120,000 distinct CDR3 sequences, roughly 39% being singletons. The rearrangement joins TRBV7-3 to TRBJ1-1; TRBD1 is a possible D gene (5 bases). This receptor was taken from a human donor in good health (CMV status not recorded). Some clones in this sample may be carry-over from other donors' samples. This specimen was CD8+ T cells from cultured PBMCs, taken from culture after CMV antigen stimulation. CDR3 amino acids: CASSSPFGGDGTEAFF. CDR3 sequence (DNA): TGTGCCAGCAGCTCACCCTTTGGGGGGGATGGCACTGAAGCTTTCTTT. Full variable domain (outside the CDR3, taken from reference TRBV7-3 and TRBJ1-1): GAGVSQTPSNKVTEKGKYVELRCDPISGHTALYWYRQSLGQGPEFLIYFQGTGAADDSGLPNDRFFAVRPEGSVSTLKIQRTERGDSAVYLCASSSPFGGDGTEAFFGQGTRLTVV.